The sequence of this TCR beta chain was determined in a study of blood T cell repertoires in COVID-19 (dated by TCRdb to 2019 to 2021). Regarding the research as a whole: Samples covering the acute and convalescent phases of COVID-19 were provided by collaborators in the United States, Italy and Spain. The material from the prospective study consisted of cDNA or gDNA derived from T cells, B-cell-depleted T cells, or PBMCs. Where available, HLA class I and class II types were obtained from metadata supplied by the sample provider rather than from assay-based typing. The sample metadata nearly always contained a de-identified subject ID, COVID-19 status, age in years and sex. A freely available public database, intended as a resource for researchers studying the immune response to SARS-CoV-2, is where the repertoires were released. The dataset comprised deeply sampled blood TCRbeta repertoires from subjects exposed to, actively infected with, or recovered from COVID-19. Samples were obtained from the ongoing ImmuneRACE study (first 160 participants) and from over 1,000 subjects provided by 6 global collaborators. Results and caveats for the whole study, not just this receptor: The amount of clinical and demographic metadata varied by source and participant and was provided uncurated.

TCRbeta CDR3 regions were amplified from genomic DNA using the immunoSEQ Assay, a bias-controlled multiplex PCR. From the authors' description of their analysis: Nucleated cell counts per sample were estimated from amplification of reference gene primers within the assay. Sequence reads were collapsed and filtered to measure the absolute abundance of every unique TCRbeta CDR3 rearrangement. For each sample, productive Simpson clonality was calculated by taking the square root of Simpson's diversity index across productive rearrangements. TCRdb holds this immuneACCESS table with in-frame rearrangements only. Some clones are missing; in checked studies, unresolved V genes explain under half, and the rest has no known cause. Clone size and the V and J calls come from that table; the DNA yielded D and trimming. The table for this sample lists fewer than 75,000 clones; approximately 91% of them were counted only once. The ten most abundant clones make up 3.5% to 4% of the sample.

Notes on this clone: The target of this receptor is not known. No base quality information exists; no much larger clone differs at one position.

V has 4 bases trimmed and J has 6 bases trimmed; junction bases matching no gene number 8. The CDR3 has 16 amino acids, counting the end cysteine and phenylalanine. The read is trimmed to its CDR3 DNA, 48 bases read in frame from base 1. The germline V gene sets CDR1 to SGHRS and CDR2 to YFSETQ. Whole blood was collected in K2EDTA tubes by collaborating institutions according to the institutions' own protocols. For TCRbeta analysis, collaborators shipped samples in one of three forms: frozen whole blood, isolated PBMCs, or DNA extracted from either of those sample types. Sequencing was done on a sample of peripheral blood. The receptor was derived from a man between 65 and 85 years old with acute or convalescent COVID-19. The chain uses TRBV5-1 and TRBJ2-2; the central 11 bases match TRBD2. CDR3 reads: CASSVLAGEGAGELFF. The DNA reads TGCGCCAGCAGCGTACTAGCGGGAGAGGGAGCCGGGGAGCTGTTTTTT. The full variable domain, with segments outside the CDR3 supplied by the reference TRBV5-1 and TRBJ2-2 proteins, appears as KAGVTQTPRYLIKTRGQQVTLSCSPISGHRSVSWYQQTPGQGLQFLFEYFSETQRNKGNFPGRFSGRQFSNSRSEMNVSTLELGDSALYLCASSVLAGEGAGELFFGEGSRLTVL.